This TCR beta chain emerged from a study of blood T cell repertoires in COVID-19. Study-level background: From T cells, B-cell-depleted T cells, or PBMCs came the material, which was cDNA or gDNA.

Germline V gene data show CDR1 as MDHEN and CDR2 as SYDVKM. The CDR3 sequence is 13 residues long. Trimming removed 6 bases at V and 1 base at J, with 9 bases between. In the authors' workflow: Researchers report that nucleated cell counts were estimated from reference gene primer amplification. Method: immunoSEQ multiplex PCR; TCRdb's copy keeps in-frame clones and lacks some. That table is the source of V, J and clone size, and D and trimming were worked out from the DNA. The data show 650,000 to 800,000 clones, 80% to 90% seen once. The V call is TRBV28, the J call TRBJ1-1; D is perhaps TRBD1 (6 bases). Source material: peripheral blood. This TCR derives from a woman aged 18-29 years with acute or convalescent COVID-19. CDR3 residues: CASRPQGNTEAFF. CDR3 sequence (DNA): TGTGCCAGCAGACCACAGGGGAACACTGAAGCTTTCTTT.